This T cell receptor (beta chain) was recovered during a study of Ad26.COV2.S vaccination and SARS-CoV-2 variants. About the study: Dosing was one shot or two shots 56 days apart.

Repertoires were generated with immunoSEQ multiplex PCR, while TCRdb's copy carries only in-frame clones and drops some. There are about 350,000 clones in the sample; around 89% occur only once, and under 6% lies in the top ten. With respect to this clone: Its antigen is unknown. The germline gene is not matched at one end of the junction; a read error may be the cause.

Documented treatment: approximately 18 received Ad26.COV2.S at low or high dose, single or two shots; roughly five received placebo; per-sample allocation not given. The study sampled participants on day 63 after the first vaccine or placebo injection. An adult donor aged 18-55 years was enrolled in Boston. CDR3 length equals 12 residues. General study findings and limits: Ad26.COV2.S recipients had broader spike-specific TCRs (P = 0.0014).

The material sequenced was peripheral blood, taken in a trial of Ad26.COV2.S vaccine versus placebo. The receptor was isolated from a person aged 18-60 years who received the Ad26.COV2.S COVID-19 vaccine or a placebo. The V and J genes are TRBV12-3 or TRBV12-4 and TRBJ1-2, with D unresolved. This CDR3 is CASSLISGTFGF. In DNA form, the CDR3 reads TGTGCCAGCAGTTTAATATCTGGCACCTTCGGATTC.